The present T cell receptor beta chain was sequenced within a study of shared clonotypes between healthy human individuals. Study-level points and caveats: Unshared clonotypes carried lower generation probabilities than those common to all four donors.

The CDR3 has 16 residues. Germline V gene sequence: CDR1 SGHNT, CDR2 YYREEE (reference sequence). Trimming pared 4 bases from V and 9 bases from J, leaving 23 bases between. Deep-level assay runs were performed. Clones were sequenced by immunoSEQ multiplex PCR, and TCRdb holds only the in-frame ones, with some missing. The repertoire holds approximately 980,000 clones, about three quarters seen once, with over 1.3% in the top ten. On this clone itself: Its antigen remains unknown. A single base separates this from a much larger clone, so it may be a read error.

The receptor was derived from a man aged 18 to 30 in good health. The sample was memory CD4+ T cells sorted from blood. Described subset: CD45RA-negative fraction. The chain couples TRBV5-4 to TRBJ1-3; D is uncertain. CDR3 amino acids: CASSREQSGRFGTIYF. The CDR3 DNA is TGTGCCAGCAGCCGGGAGCAGAGCGGGAGATTTGGCACCATATATTTT.